This TCR beta chain was sequenced for a study of human T cells and chemical hapten exposure. Via MiXCR, TCRdb re-called the RACE reads, giving one row per CDR3 protein. The data hold over 300,000 distinct CDR3 sequences, with roughly 5% observed a single time. Germline V gene lookup returns CDR1 SGHNT and CDR2 YYREEE (reference sequence). Between the trimmed V and J ends, which lost 0 bases and 2 bases, there was a span of 11 bases. The CDR3 is 15 residues long. Described time point: pre-sensitization, week 0. The treatment denotes: therapeutic diphenylcyclopropenone sensitization with weekly scalp DPC. This clonotype has only a few counts.

The sequence was collected from a woman between 50 and 59 years old with alopecia areata. Some clones in this sample may be carry-over from other donors' samples. The chain links TRBV5-4 to TRBJ2-5; D is unresolved. Sequenced here: whole blood, sampled in connection with sensitization to the hapten diphenylcyclopropenone (DPC). The CDR3 reads CASSLADGVQETQYF. The CDR3 coding sequence is TGTGCCAGCAGCTTGGCCGACGGAGTTCAAGAGACCCAGTACTTC.